The T cell receptor (beta chain) described here comes from a study of PD-1 blockade in classical Hodgkin lymphoma (dated by TCRdb to the early 2020s). Study-wide context: Nivolumab dosing was 3 mg/kg intravenously every 2 weeks, continuing until either disease progression or unacceptable toxicity. A peripheral blood immune signature of response to PD-1 blockade in classical Hodgkin lymphoma was defined using TCR beta sequencing and CyTOF.

Genomic DNA was isolated using the Qiagen DNeasy kit from unsorted PBMCs as well as from negatively selected CD4+ and CD8+ fractions. Amplification of TCR beta CDR3 regions was done by immunoSEQ multiplex PCR with primers that anneal to V and J segments. A synthetic immune receptor repertoire was used to minimize amplification bias, and remaining bias was computationally removed after sequencing. Turning to the authors' computational methods: Repertoire diversity was quantified as the Shannon entropy index using custom Python scripts. Unsorted, CD4+ and CD8+ repertoires were examined separately, except in combined analyses, for which CD4+ and CD8+ sequences were merged in silico. A clone was considered expanded if an increase in frequency of at least 2-fold after treatment relative to C1D1 was found, and a pseudocount of 0.5 was applied to clones undetected at baseline. Clones with 0 or 1 copy at C1D1 were defined as singleton clones, while clones with 2 or more copies were defined as non-singleton clones. Clones expanded in unsorted samples were labelled as CD4+, CD8+ or unknown by matching protein sequences in sorted samples from the same patient. Wilcoxon tests on paired samples were used to test changes in diversity from C1D1 to C4D1. TCRdb holds this immuneACCESS table with in-frame rearrangements only. Some clones are missing; in checked studies, unresolved V genes explain under half, and the rest has no known cause. V, J and clone size were drawn from that table, and D and trimming were deduced from the DNA. The table for this sample lists 2,800 or so clones; approximately 72% of them were counted only once. The ten most abundant clones make up 9.5% to 12% of the sample.

What the study reported, not specific to this receptor: By C4D1, a significant rise was seen in CD4+ TCR diversity but not in CD8+ TCR diversity (p=0.0027 vs p=0.16), and the rise was most apparent among complete responders (p=0.02). Newly diagnosed patients were reported to have lower baseline TCR diversity than healthy donors, and relapsed/refractory patients were reported to have lower baseline TCR diversity still. Trial patients achieving complete response had baseline diversity similar to newly diagnosed patients, whereas partial responders and progressors had significantly lower diversity. The study was restricted to a single clinical trial cohort, and the causes of repertoire differences, possibly disease activity or prior therapy, were left undefined. Lower diversity was observed in patients in whom nivolumab was started less than 1 year after ASCT, and these patients were excluded from later analyses so that confounding by immune reconstitution would be avoided.

CDR1 and CDR2 are read off the germline V gene as MDHEN and SYDVKM. Here V drops 5 bases and J drops 5 bases, and the junction holds 9 bases not matched to any gene. Measured from the cysteine to the phenylalanine, the CDR3 is 15 residues long. CDR3 DNA is the only sequence kept; it has 45 bases, read in frame from the first base. This clone was seen once. Its antigen is not yet known. Per-base qualities were not stored, and no clone one base away is much larger. This specimen's time point label, per the study, means: cycle 1 day 1 (C1D1), immediately before nivolumab initiation. All trial patients had relapsed after autologous stem cell transplantation, with cohorts A, B and C differing in prior brentuximab vedotin exposure. A Miltenyi CD8+ T cell isolation kit was used for magnetic negative selection to purify CD8+ T cells from thawed PBMCs. A total of over 50 patients with relapsed/refractory classical Hodgkin lymphoma made up the trial cohort, and each patient's best overall response was complete response, partial response or progressive disease. Single-agent nivolumab was administered to trial patients in the multi-cohort phase II CheckMate 205 trial. An independent review committee assessed best overall response by applying the 2007 International Working Group response criteria. Trial PBMCs were collected immediately before nivolumab initiation (C1D1) and during therapy at cycle 2 day 1 and cycle 4 day 1. Peripheral blood was collected in 8 mL Vacutainer Cell Preparation Tubes, from which PBMCs were isolated by centrifugation and then cryopreserved. Purified CD4+ and CD8+ fractions were generated only in cases for which an additional PBMC sample was available. Magnetically labelled cells were removed on LS columns in a quadroMACS separator, and the flow-through was collected as the purified fraction.

Recombination joined TRBV28 with TRBJ2-5, and 9 junctional nucleotides match TRBD1. The receptor was derived from a human donor with classical Hodgkin lymphoma. This material consisted of CD8+ T cells from blood, taken at baseline. CDR3 sequence: CASSKTGGKPETQYF. The nucleotide sequence reads as follows: TGTGCCAGCAGTAAGACAGGGGGGAAACCTGAGACCCAGTACTTC.